Listed below are T cell receptor beta chains from one sample, sequenced in a study of T-cell reconstitution after alpha-beta-depleted transplantation in children. TCRdb re-analysed the PCR reads in MiXCR, keeping a single row per CDR3 protein. The sample gives about 980,000 distinct CDR3 sequences, around 30% of which show up once; over 25% is in the top ten. This specimen was PBMCs, mostly from graft donor cells, taken 360 days after TCRalphabeta/CD19-depleted stem cell transplant. The source is a boy under three years old who had a stem cell transplant for SCID, so the T cells may come from the graft donor. The CDR3 runs from the conserved cysteine through the conserved F or W. Fields, in order: V gene, D gene, CDR3 length, clone size, J gene, CDR3 protein, CDR3 DNA. The D gene is left open where the match is weak. Some rows mark clone size as missing; the rest say once, few, many or name a class of expanded clone.

TRBV13	.	14	few	TRBJ2-5	CASSLLEGQETQYF	TGTGCCAGCAGCTTATTAGAGGGACAAGAGACCCAGTACTTC
TRBV20-1	TRBD1	16	few	TRBJ2-3	CSAPVRGGLRTDTQYF	TGCAGTGCTCCGGTTCGAGGGGGCCTGAGGACAGATACGCAGTATTTT
TRBV28	.	13	.	TRBJ2-7	CASSRRTYYEQYF	TGTGCCAGCAGTAGGAGAACCTATTACGAGCAGTACTTC
TRBV7-9	.	15	.	TRBJ1-1	CASSLGRTRTTEAFF	TGTGCCAGCAGCTTAGGGAGGACTCGCACCACTGAAGCTTTCTTT
TRBV7-9	TRBD1	13	few	TRBJ1-2	CASSMTGDYGYTF	TGTGCCAGCAGCATGACAGGGGACTATGGCTACACCTTC
TRBV12-3/TRBV12-4	.	13	few	TRBJ2-6	CASRRLGANVLTF	TGTGCCAGCCGTCGTTTGGGGGCCAACGTCCTGACTTTC
TRBV28	TRBD1	16	many	TRBJ2-3	CASSFEPTGGTDTQYF	TGTGCCAGCAGTTTTGAGCCGACAGGGGGTACAGATACGCAGTATTTT
TRBV28	.	17	few	TRBJ1-6	CASSPPGRPWNNSPLHF	TGTGCCAGCAGCCCACCGGGACGGCCCTGGAATAATTCACCCCTCCACTTT
TRBV5-5	TRBD2	16	.	TRBJ2-3	CASSSGQRGGADTQYF	TGTGCCAGCAGCTCCGGGCAGCGCGGGGGGGCAGATACGCAGTATTTT
TRBV29-1	.	13	few	TRBJ2-3	CSVSGLGGDTQYF	TGCAGCGTTTCAGGGCTTGGAGGAGATACGCAGTATTTT
TRBV4-1	.	15	.	TRBJ2-7	CASSLLDSRPYEQYF	TGCGCCAGCAGCCTCCTGGACAGCAGACCCTACGAGCAGTACTTC
TRBV18	TRBD1	16	.	TRBJ1-1	CASSPWQGVRDTEAFF	TGTGCCAGCTCACCATGGCAGGGGGTCCGGGACACTGAAGCTTTCTTT
TRBV5-4	.	17	.	TRBJ2-7	CASSFGRFSRGSYEQYF	TGTGCCAGCAGCTTCGGGCGCTTCAGCCGGGGCTCCTACGAGCAGTACTTC
TRBV7-2	TRBD2	16	.	TRBJ2-3	CASSLDQAGGTDTQYF	TGTGCCAGCAGCTTAGACCAGGCGGGGGGCACAGATACGCAGTATTTT
TRBV11-2	.	13	.	TRBJ1-5	CASSLGQHQPQHF	TGTGCCAGCAGCTTAGGGCAGCATCAGCCCCAGCATTTT
TRBV5-1	TRBD1	17	.	TRBJ1-2	CASSPRGTGGFRGGYTF	TGCGCCAGCAGCCCACGGGGGACAGGGGGTTTTCGCGGTGGCTACACCTTC
TRBV20-1	TRBD2	16	few	TRBJ2-1	CSARGFRASGGNEQFF	TGCAGTGCTAGAGGTTTTCGGGCTAGCGGGGGCAATGAGCAGTTCTTC
TRBV28	.	15	few	TRBJ1-5	CASSFPGYSNQPQHF	TGTGCCAGCAGTTTCCCAGGGTATAGCAATCAGCCCCAGCATTTT
TRBV7-8	.	15	.	TRBJ2-3	CASSSGPRTKDTQYF	TGTGCCAGCAGCTCGGGACCAAGAACGAAAGATACGCAGTATTTT
TRBV12-3/TRBV12-4	.	13	once	TRBJ1-2	CASSHWTGTGCTF	TGTGCCAGCAGTCATTGGACGGGTACCGGCTGCACCTTC